Below, 4 T cell receptor beta chains from the same sample are listed, as sequenced in a study of T cells in Graves' hyperthyroidism and ophthalmopathy. TCR beta CDR3 regions were amplified from RNA transcripts. An initial round of RT-PCR targeting the TCR CDR3 relied on the HTBI primer set. TCRdb called the multiplex PCR reads again in MiXCR, with one record for every CDR3 protein. Of hundreds of thousands of distinct CDR3 sequences in the sample, less than 15% were seen once. The specimen sequenced was blood. Every receptor here comes from a young woman with Graves' hyperthyroidism.

This clonotype was seen at least ten times. The rearrangement uses TRBV30 and TRBJ2-1; 7 nucleotides agree with TRBD1. Germline CDR1 is GTSNPN and CDR2 is SVGIG (reference sequence). J gave up 9 bases and V 3 bases, and 14 bases lay outside the gene matches. This CDR3 is 15 amino acids long. Written as DNA, the CDR3 is TGTGCCTGGAGAGGTCCCCTCCAGACAGGGACTGAGCAGTTCTTC. Its protein product is CAWRGPLQTGTEQFF.

The V gene is TRBV10-3, the J gene TRBJ2-1; 7 bases map to TRBD2. From germline, CDR1 is ENHRY and CDR2 SYGVKD. With V trimmed by 2 bases and J by 3 bases, 10 bases remained unmatched. The length of the CDR3 is 17 residues. The CDR3 reads CAISEGLDGFIYNEQFF. The CDR3 coding sequence is TGTGCCATCAGTGAGGGACTAGATGGTTTTATCTACAATGAGCAGTTCTTC.

In its sample, this clonotype was seen many times. V is TRBV3-1 and J is TRBJ2-5; 9 bases are shared with TRBD2. V shed 3 bases, J shed 2 bases, and the junction held 4 bases outside the gene matches. CDR1 and CDR2 (germline): LGHDT, YNNKEL (reference sequence). This CDR3 has 15 amino acids. The CDR3 sequence is CASSHLAGTQETQYF. In DNA form, the CDR3 reads TGTGCCAGCAGCCATCTAGCGGGAACACAAGAGACCCAGTACTTC.

This clonotype was counted at least ten times. The chain combines TRBV20-1 with TRBJ1-2; D unclear. V was clipped by 4 bases and J by 3 bases, with 6 bases between them. The germline CDR1 and CDR2 sequences are DFQATT and SNEGSKA (reference sequence). The CDR3 is made up of 11 amino acids. The CDR3 sequence is CSAIVDYGYTF. The CDR3 bases are TGCAGTGCTATTGTCGACTATGGCTACACCTTC.